Listed here is a single TCR beta chain. The clone's antigen remains unknown. No base quality values were provided; no much bigger clone lies one nucleotide off. This record belongs to a study of cytomegalovirus exposure and HLA in healthy donors (TCRdb year 2017). Background for the entire study: A later analysis indicated that the 120 validation repertoires were generated on the platform also employed for the roughly 730 repertoires of the first cohort. The study aimed to test whether signatures of past pathogen exposure could be identified by cataloging public T cell receptors. Along with the approximately 700-subject first cohort, a separate validation cohort of approximately 110 different subjects was used. High-throughput TCR immunosequencing, statistical association of individual TCRs with disease status, and machine learning were combined to predict cytomegalovirus infection status. The investigation overall reported the following: The authors suggested that the approach could potentially be extended to other disease states and immunological phenotypes. The classifier was reported to diagnose cytomegalovirus status with high specificity and sensitivity in both the original cohort and the validation cohort. A later analysis lacked HLA typing for the validation cohort, so it scored co-occurrence in that cohort across all 110 or so repertoires. Most TCR sequences were seen in very few donors, while some public TCRs were found in many individuals. Of the cluster scores, approximately 95% were above 0 in a later analysis, which found that TCRs clustered in the first cohort also tended to co-occur in the 110 or so validation repertoires. Three of the identified cytomegalovirus-associated TCR beta chains were confirmed in vitro to be specific for cytomegalovirus antigens. The study listed 164 TCR beta chains as associated with cytomegalovirus.

The donors were included in the validation cohort of roughly 120 subjects, a group kept apart from the roughly 670-subject first cohort. Trimming accounts for 1 base at V and 5 bases at J, while the number of junction bases matched to no gene is 11. Spanning cysteine to phenylalanine, the CDR3 consists of 16 amino acids. The read is trimmed to its CDR3 DNA, 48 bases read in frame from base 1. CDR1 SGHNT and CDR2 YYREEE were looked up in the germline V gene (reference sequence). Libraries came from the immunoSEQ multiplex PCR assay. Turning to the authors' computational methods: A statistical classification framework was built for diagnosing cytomegalovirus status from the catalog of TCR beta chain sequences. TCRdb retrieved this table from immuneACCESS and kept in-frame rearrangements only. Not all clones are present; in checked studies, unresolved V genes account for under half, and no reason is known for the remainder. Clone size and V and J calls were adopted from that table, with D and trimming inferred from the DNA. For this sample there are around 180,000 clones; around 84% appear just once. Clones ranked in the top ten supply less than 8.5% of the sample.

The chain couples TRBV5-4 to TRBJ2-7, and TRBD2 matches 8 of the central bases. The sequence was collected from a man aged 18-30 years in good health and CMV-seropositive. Sequenced sample: PBMCs. CDR3 region: CASSLTGGGAGHEQYF. The nucleotide sequence reads as follows: TGTGCCAGCAGCTTGACCGGGGGGGGAGCCGGCCACGAGCAGTACTTC.